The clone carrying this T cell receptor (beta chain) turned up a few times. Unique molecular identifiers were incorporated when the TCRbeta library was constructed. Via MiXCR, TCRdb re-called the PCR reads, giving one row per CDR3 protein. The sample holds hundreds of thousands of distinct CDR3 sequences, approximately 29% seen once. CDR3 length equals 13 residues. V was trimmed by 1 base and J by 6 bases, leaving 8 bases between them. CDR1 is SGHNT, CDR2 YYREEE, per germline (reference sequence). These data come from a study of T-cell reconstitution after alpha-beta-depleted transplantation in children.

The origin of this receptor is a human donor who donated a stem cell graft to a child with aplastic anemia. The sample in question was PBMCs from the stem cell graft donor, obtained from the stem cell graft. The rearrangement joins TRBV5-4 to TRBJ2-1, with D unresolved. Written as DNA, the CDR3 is TGTGCCAGCAGCTTGACTACGAGCAATGAGCAGTTCTTC. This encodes CASSLTTSNEQFF.